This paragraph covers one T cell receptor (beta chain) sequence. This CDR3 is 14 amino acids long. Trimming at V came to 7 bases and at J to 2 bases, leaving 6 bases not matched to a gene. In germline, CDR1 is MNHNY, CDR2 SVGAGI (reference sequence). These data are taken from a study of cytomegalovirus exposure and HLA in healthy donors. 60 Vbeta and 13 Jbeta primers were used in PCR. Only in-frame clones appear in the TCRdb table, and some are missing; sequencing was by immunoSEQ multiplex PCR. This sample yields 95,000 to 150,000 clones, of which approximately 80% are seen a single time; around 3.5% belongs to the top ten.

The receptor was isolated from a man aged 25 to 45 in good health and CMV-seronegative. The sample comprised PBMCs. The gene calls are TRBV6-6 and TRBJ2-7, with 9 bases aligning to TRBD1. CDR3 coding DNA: TGTGCCAGCACAAACGGGGACAGGGCCTACGAGCAGTACTTC. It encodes CASTNGDRAYEQYF.